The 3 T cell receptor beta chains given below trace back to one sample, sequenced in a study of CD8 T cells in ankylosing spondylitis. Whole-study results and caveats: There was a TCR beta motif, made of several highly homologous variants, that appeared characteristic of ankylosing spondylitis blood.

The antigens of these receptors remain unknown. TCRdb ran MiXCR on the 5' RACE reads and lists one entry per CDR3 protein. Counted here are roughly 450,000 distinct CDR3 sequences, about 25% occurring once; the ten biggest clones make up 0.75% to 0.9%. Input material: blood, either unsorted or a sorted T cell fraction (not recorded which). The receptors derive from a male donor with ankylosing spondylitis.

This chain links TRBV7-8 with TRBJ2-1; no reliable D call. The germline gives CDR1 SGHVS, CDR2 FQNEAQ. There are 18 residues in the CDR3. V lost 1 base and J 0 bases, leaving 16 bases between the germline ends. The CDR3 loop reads CASSLEDWHASSYNEQFF. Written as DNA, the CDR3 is TGTGCCAGCAGCTTAGAGGATTGGCACGCGAGCTCCTACAATGAGCAGTTCTTC.

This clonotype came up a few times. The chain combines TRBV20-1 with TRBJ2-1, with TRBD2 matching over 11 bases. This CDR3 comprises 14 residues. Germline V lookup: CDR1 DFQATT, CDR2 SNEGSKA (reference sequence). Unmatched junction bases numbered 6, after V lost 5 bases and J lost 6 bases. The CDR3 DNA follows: TGCAGTGCTCGGACTAGCGGGCGAACCAATGAGCAGTTCTTC. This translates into CSARTSGRTNEQFF.

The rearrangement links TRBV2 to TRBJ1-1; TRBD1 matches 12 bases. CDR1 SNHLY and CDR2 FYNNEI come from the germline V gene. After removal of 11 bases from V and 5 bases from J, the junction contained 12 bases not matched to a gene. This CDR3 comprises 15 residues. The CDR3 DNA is TGTGCCGGTCAGGGACAGGGGGCATTGAGAACTGAAGCTTTCTTT. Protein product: CAGQGQGALRTEAFF.